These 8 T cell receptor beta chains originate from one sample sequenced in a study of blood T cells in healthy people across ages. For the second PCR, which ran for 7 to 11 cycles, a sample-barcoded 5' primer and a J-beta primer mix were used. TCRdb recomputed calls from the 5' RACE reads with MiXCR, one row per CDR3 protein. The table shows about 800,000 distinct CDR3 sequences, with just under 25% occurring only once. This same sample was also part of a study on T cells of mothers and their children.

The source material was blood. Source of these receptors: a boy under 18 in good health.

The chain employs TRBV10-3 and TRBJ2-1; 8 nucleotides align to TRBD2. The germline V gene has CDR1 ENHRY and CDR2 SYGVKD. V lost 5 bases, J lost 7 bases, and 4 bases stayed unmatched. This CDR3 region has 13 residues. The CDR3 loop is CAISKASGNEQFF. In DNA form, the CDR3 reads TGTGCCATCAGTAAGGCTAGCGGGAATGAGCAGTTCTTC.

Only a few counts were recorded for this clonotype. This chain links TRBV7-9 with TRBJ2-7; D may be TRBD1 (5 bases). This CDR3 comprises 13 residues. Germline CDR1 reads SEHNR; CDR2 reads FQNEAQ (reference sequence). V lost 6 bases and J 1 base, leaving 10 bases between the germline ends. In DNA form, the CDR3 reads TGTGCCAGCAGGTTTGACAGTTCCTACGAGCAGTACTTC. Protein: CASRFDSSYEQYF.

In nucleotides, the CDR3 is TGTGCCAGCAGCTCCATCAGAATAGGACTCCTGAACACTGAAGCTTTCTTT. Translating gives CASSSIRIGLLNTEAFF. This chain connects TRBV5-6 to TRBJ1-1, with D hard to call. V lost 3 bases and J lost 0, with 18 bases in between. The CDR3 contains 17 residues. The germline CDR1 and CDR2 sequences are SGHDT and YYEEEE.

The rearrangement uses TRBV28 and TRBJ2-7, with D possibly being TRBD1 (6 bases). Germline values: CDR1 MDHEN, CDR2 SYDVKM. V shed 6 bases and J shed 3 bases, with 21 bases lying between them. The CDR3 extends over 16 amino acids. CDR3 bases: TGTGCCAGCAGCCCGGGACACTCCAAACCCCTCTACGAGCAGTACTTC. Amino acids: CASSPGHSKPLYEQYF.

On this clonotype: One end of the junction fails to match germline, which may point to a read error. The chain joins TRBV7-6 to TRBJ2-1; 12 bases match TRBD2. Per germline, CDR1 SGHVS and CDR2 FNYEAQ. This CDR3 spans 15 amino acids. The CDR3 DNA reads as TGTGCCGGCAGCCTGCTAGCGGGAGGGGGGAGTGAGCAGTTCTTC. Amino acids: CAGSLLAGGGSEQFF.

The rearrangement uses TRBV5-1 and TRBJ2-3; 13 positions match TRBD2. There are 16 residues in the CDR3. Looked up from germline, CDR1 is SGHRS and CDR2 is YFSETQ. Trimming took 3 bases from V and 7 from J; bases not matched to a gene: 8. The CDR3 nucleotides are TGCGCCAGCAGCTCTCCACTAGCGGGGGGGCGAAATACGCAGTATTTT. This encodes CASSSPLAGGRNTQYF.

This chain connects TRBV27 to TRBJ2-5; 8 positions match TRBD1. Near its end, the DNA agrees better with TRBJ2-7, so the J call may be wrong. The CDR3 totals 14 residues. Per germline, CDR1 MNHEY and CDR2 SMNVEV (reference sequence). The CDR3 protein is CASRDRGPTYEQYF. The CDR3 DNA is TGTGCCAGCAGAGACAGGGGTCCCACGTACGAGCAGTACTTC.

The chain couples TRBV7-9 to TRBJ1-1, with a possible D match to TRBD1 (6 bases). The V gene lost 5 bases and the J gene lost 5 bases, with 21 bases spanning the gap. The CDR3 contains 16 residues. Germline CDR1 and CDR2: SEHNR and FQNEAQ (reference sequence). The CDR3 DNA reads TGTGCCAGCAGCCCCCGCGGTGGAGGGGGAGGGACTGAAGCTTTCTTT. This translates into CASSPRGGGGGTEAFF.